The entry below gives a single TCR beta chain sequence along with its context. Germline V gene data show CDR1 as SGHTA and CDR2 as FQGNSA. V was shortened by 2 bases and J by 9 bases, with 11 bases between the two germline ends. The CDR3 runs to 14 residues. The protocol was immunoSEQ multiplex PCR, while the TCRdb copy is restricted to in-frame clones and leaves out a portion. Altogether 90,000 to 100,000 clones are present, roughly 82% being singletons, with the ten largest covering around 18%. This sample stems from a study of blood T cell repertoires in COVID-19. Across the study: Whether acute or convalescent, the COVID-19 samples came from the United States, Italy and Spain. In each case, the material was cDNA or gDNA derived from T cells, B-cell-depleted T cells, or PBMCs.

The clonotype comes from a man older than 75 with acute or convalescent COVID-19. The material sequenced was peripheral blood. The gene calls are TRBV7-2 and TRBJ1-6; a weak D match, TRBD1 (6 bases). The CDR3, as DNA: TGTGCCAGCAGCTTAACAGGGACTAGTTCACCCCTCCACTTT. Protein product: CASSLTGTSSPLHF.